The clone carrying this T cell receptor (beta chain) has just one count. Its antigen remains unidentified. This specimen comes from a study of shared clonotypes between healthy human individuals. Broader study findings: Naive CD4 clonotypes were shared across a handful of donors at roughly 5%.

Method: immunoSEQ multiplex PCR; TCRdb's copy keeps in-frame clones and lacks some. Seen here are about 990,000 clones, about four fifths observed once, and the top ten hold roughly 0.55%. This receptor was taken from a man between 18 and 29 years old in good health. Some clones in this sample may be carry-over from other donors' samples. Sequencing was done on a sample of memory CD4+ T cells from PBMCs. Subset specified: CD45RA-negative fraction.

In DNA, the CDR3 is TGTGCCAGCAGCCAAGGGGCCGGACGGGATCAGTTCTTC. As protein: CASSQGAGRDQFF. The genes are TRBV5-4 and TRBJ2-1; D is perhaps TRBD1 or TRBD2 (5 bases each). Germline V CDR1 and CDR2: SGHNT, YYREEE (reference sequence). The CDR3 length is 13 residues. With 4 bases removed from V and 13 bases from J, the gap between germline ends came to 18 bases.